This T cell receptor beta chain was obtained from a study of cytomegalovirus exposure and HLA in healthy donors. Study-wide results and caveats: Researchers had no immune exposure information except CMV serostatus available. Previous analysis showed most TCR beta V segments were productive about 87% or about 30% of the time.

60 Vbeta and 13 Jbeta primers were used in PCR. Generated by immunoSEQ multiplex PCR, the TCRdb table keeps only in-frame clones and is missing some. This table holds almost 90,000 clones, roughly 85% found once. A word on this clone: Its antigen is not known. An end of the junction differs from the germline gene, which may be a read error. Other DNA sequences in the sample encode the same CDR3.

Per the germline V gene, CDR1 is SQVTM and CDR2 is ANQGSEA. The CDR3 contains 15 residues. The donors (healthy individuals) were bone marrow donors. The chain recombines TRBV29-1 with TRBJ2-2; 11 bases are a match to TRBD2. The receptor's source is a man aged 35-49 years in good health and CMV-seropositive. The sequenced sample consisted of PBMCs. CDR3 sequence (DNA): TGCAGCGTTCGGACTAGCGGGCAGAACACCGGGGAGCTGTTCTTT. Encoded protein: CSVRTSGQNTGELFF.